A single T cell receptor (beta chain) is shown here with its context. Its antigen is currently unknown. The CDR3 is made up of 16 amino acids. V was pared by 6 bases and J by 0 bases, with 12 bases between. From germline, CDR1 is KGHSH and CDR2 LQKENI. The sample comes from a study of somatic mutations in cytotoxic T cells in rheumatoid arthritis. Whole-study results and caveats: CD8+ T-cell clonality showed no significant difference between rheumatoid arthritis patients and age-matched healthy controls. Among around 65 patients, about eight showed a largest CD8+ clone that surpassed 20% of CD8+ cells. Age was associated with higher CD8+ clonality in rheumatoid arthritis patients, not in healthy controls.

Sequencing was performed with immunoSEQ multiplex PCR; in TCRdb, only in-frame clones are kept and a portion is missing. The table lists about 25,000 clones, roughly 69% of them singletons. With median age about 54 years (range about 21-75) and approximately 53% female, healthy controls came from blood donor buffy coats. Sequencing input: CD8+ T cells sorted from blood. The receptor was derived from a woman aged 18-29 years in good health. This chain joins TRBV18 and TRBJ1-6; D is unresolved. The CDR3 region is CASSLGFSSYNSPLHF. CDR3 in DNA: TGTGCCAGCTCCCTGGGCTTCAGCTCCTATAATTCACCCCTCCACTTT.